The present T cell receptor (beta chain) was sequenced within a study of beta chain features in type 1 diabetes. Isolated RNA was reverse transcribed in full, so expressed TCRB transcripts were sequenced. Sequencing used immunoSEQ multiplex PCR; TCRdb keeps in-frame clones, though not all of them. The sample shows under 45,000 clones, 50% of them seen only once. This CDR3 spans 14 amino acids. V trimming: 5 bases; J trimming: 4 bases; junction bases outside the gene matches: 4. Germline V gene lookup returns CDR1 MDHEN and CDR2 SYDVKM. The V gene is TRBV28, the J gene TRBJ2-3; the match to TRBD1 covers 9 bases. This receptor was taken from a woman aged 25 to 39 in good health. The material sequenced was stem cell memory CD4+ T cells from blood. CDR3 coding DNA: TGTGCCAGCAGTACAGGGGGCGTCCCAGATACGCAGTATTTT. As protein: CASSTGGVPDTQYF.